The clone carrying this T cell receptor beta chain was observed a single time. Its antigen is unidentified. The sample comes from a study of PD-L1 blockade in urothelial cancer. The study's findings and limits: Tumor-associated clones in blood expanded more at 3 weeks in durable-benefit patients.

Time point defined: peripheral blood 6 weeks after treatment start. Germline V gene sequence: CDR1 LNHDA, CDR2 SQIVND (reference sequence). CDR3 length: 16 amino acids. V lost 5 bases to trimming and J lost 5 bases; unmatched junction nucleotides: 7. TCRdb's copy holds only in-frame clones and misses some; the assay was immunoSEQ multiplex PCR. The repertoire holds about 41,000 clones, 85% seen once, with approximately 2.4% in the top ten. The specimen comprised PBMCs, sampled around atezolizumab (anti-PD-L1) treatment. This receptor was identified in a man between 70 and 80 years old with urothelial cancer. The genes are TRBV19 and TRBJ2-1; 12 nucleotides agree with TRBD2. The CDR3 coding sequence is TGTGCCAGTAGTTCTCCCCGGACTAGCGGGGACAATGAGCAGTTCTTC. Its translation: CASSSPRTSGDNEQFF.